What follows is one TCR beta chain and its context. This clone was picked up one time. Its antigen target is currently unknown. No base qualities exist here, and no much larger clone lies one base off it. TCRbeta CDR3 regions were amplified from genomic DNA by means of the immunoSEQ Assay, a bias-controlled multiplex PCR. Turning to the authors' computational methods: Within the assay, amplification of reference gene primers was used to estimate how many nucleated cells each sample contained. Sequence reads were collapsed and filtered to measure the absolute abundance of every unique TCRbeta CDR3 rearrangement. Productive Simpson clonality was computed per sample as the square root of Simpson's diversity index over productive rearrangements. TCRdb obtained this table from immuneACCESS and retained in-frame rearrangements with V and J assigned. These tables miss some clones; where compared with another copy, unresolved V genes account for less than half of the shortfall, and the remainder is unexplained. V and J calls and clone size come straight from that table; D and trimming were deduced from the DNA. In this sample the table shows some 300,000 clones, roughly 86% of which occur a single time. About 2% of the sample rests with the top ten.

In Seattle, one collaborating source enrolled patients while the infection was active and tracked those patients longitudinally over the course of disease. Collaborating institutions collected whole blood in K2EDTA tubes following their own protocols. For TCRbeta analysis, collaborator samples were shipped as frozen whole blood, as isolated PBMCs, or as DNA extracted from either sample type. The CDR3 spans 13 residues, from the cysteine through the phenylalanine. Kept here is only the CDR3 DNA, which spans 39 bases and is read in frame from base 1. CDR1 is given as LNHDA and CDR2 as SQIVND, both from the germline V gene (reference sequence). Trimming removed 5 bases from V and 8 bases from J, leaving 12 bases between the germline ends. This specimen belongs to a study of blood T cell repertoires in COVID-19 (TCRdb year 2020). Notes on the research overall: Collaborator samples came from the United States, Italy and Spain and covered acute and convalescent phases of COVID-19. Where available, HLA class I and class II types were obtained from metadata supplied by the sample provider rather than from assay-based typing. Samples were obtained from the ongoing ImmuneRACE study (first 160 participants) and from about 1,300 subjects provided by 6 global collaborators. The prospective study material was composed of cDNA or gDNA derived from T cells, B-cell-depleted T cells, or PBMCs. The dataset comprised deeply sampled blood TCRbeta repertoires from subjects exposed to, actively infected with, or recovered from COVID-19. The repertoires were made available in a free public database intended to serve as a resource for research on the immune response to SARS-CoV-2. Sample metadata almost always included a de-identified subject ID, COVID-19 status, age in years and sex.

The paper's findings and limits, for the study overall: Clinical and demographic metadata were provided uncurated, with the amount varying by source and participant.

The sequencing sample was made of peripheral blood. The sequence links TRBV19 to TRBJ1-4; the D gene is unclear. The clonotype was recovered from a woman aged 25-40 years with COVID-19, enrolled during active disease. The CDR3 reads as follows: CASSLSRGEKLFF. The DNA sequence reads TGTGCCAGTAGTCTTTCCCGGGGAGAAAAACTGTTTTTT.